This is a list of T cell receptor beta chains from one sample in a study of radiotherapy plus CTLA-4 blockade in lung cancer. The protocol was immunoSEQ multiplex PCR, while the TCRdb copy is restricted to in-frame clones and leaves out a portion. The sample shows tens of thousands of clones, less than 85% of them seen only once. The sequencing used peripheral blood, collected from a patient treated with radiotherapy plus ipilimumab. The receptors were gathered from a human donor with non-small cell lung cancer who had stable disease on radiotherapy plus ipilimumab. CDR3s include the opening cysteine and the closing phenylalanine or tryptophan. A D gene is named only where the DNA matches it firmly. Not all rows give a size; the values are once, few, many and, for expanded clones, a class.

>TRBD1|-|TRBV5-1|TRBJ2-2
TGCGCCAGCAGCACCCCGTCCGGGACAGGGAGCCGGGATCCCGGGGAGCTGTTTTTT
CASSTPSGTGSRDPGELFF
>TRBD1|-|TRBV6-6|TRBJ1-2
TGTGCCAGCAGTTACCCGGGACAGGCAGACTATGGCTACACCTTC
CASSYPGQADYGYTF
>-|-|TRBV5-6|TRBJ1-1
TGTGCCAGCAGCTTGGACCCAACTGAAGCTTTCTTT
CASSLDPTEAFF
>-|-|TRBV29-1|TRBJ1-1
TGCAGCGCTGATGGGGAGGGGCCGAACACTGAAGCTTTCTTT
CSADGEGPNTEAFF
>-|-|TRBV25-1|TRBJ1-5
TGTGCCAGCAGTGAATCCGGAAGGGGCAATCAGCCCCAGCATTTT
CASSESGRGNQPQHF
>-|-|TRBV19|TRBJ2-3
TGTGCCAGCTCCGGGACTTCACCTTCACGAGATACGCAGTATTTT
CASSGTSPSRDTQYF
>TRBD1|-|TRBV4-3|TRBJ1-2
TGCGCCAGCAGCCAAGATGGACAGGGACCCAACTATGGCTACACCTTC
CASSQDGQGPNYGYTF
>-|-|TRBV7-6|TRBJ2-2
TGTGCCAGCAGCTTAACCATCAACACCGGGGAGCTGTTTTTT
CASSLTINTGELFF
>TRBD1|-|TRBV19|TRBJ1-4
TGTGCCAGTAAGATAGGACAGGGATTTGCAACTAATGAAAAACTGTTTTTT
CASKIGQGFATNEKLFF
>-|-|TRBV5-1|TRBJ1-4
TGCGCCAGCAGCTCAAGGGTGGCTAATGAAAAACTGTTTTTT
CASSSRVANEKLFF
>TRBD1|-|TRBV15|TRBJ2-7
TGTGCCACCAGCGCGGACAGGACCTACGAGCAGTACTTC
CATSADRTYEQYF
>TRBD1|-|TRBV9|TRBJ1-2
TGTGCCAGCAGCGTAGCCGGGACAGGGGAGGCCTATGGCTACACCTTC
CASSVAGTGEAYGYTF
>-|-|TRBV2|TRBJ1-5
TGTGCCAGCACCTTAGAGTGGGGGGGCAATCAGCCCCAGCATTTT
CASTLEWGGNQPQHF
>-|-|TRBV5-1|TRBJ2-1
TGCGCCAGCAGTGTTGTGGCGGGGGCTTTCAGCTCCTACAATGAGCAGTTCTTC
CASSVVAGAFSSYNEQFF
>-|-|TRBV5-4|TRBJ1-5
TGTGCCAGCAGCTTGGTGGGCCAGCCCCAGCATTTT
CASSLVGQPQHF
>-|few|TRBV5-1|TRBJ2-3
TGCGCCAGCAGCTTGGCGGGGGCTAGCACAGATACGCAGTATTTT
CASSLAGASTDTQYF
>-|-|TRBV9|TRBJ1-1
TGTGCCAGCAGCGCCCAAACAGGGAAAGCTTTCTTT
CASSAQTGKAFF
>TRBD1|-|TRBV4-2|TRBJ1-5
TGTGCCAGCAGCCAAGGGACAGGGGGCAGTCAGCCCCAGCATTTT
CASSQGTGGSQPQHF
>-|-|TRBV18|TRBJ1-2
TGTGCCAGCTCACCACTCCAGCAGGGCGATGGCTACACCTTC
CASSPLQQGDGYTF
>-|few|TRBV14|TRBJ2-3
TGTGCCAGCAGCCAAGGCGTTGGAGGGGGCTATAGCACAGATACGCAGTATTTT
CASSQGVGGGYSTDTQYF
>-|-|TRBV19|TRBJ1-3
TGTGCCAGTAGTTCCGGAGGAGGCTCTGGAAACACCATATATTTT
CASSSGGGSGNTIYF
>-|-|TRBV2|TRBJ1-4
TGTGCCAGCAGCCAGGCGGGGACTGAGGGTGAAAAACTGTTTTTT
CASSQAGTEGEKLFF
>TRBD2|-|TRBV6-1|TRBJ2-3
TGTGCCAGCAGTGCCTCTAGCGGGGCAACCACAGATACGCAGTATTTT
CASSASSGATTDTQYF
>TRBD1|-|TRBV6-5|TRBJ1-6
TGTGCCAGCAATCGACAGGGGGCGCGTAATTCACCCCTCCACTTT
CASNRQGARNSPLHF
>-|once|TRBV7-9|TRBJ2-3
TGTGCCAGCAGCATGACAGGCGGGACAGATACGCAGTATTTT
CASSMTGGTDTQYF
>TRBD1|-|TRBV19|TRBJ1-4
TGTGCCAGTAGTATGGGGACAGGGTATGAAAAACTGTTTTTT
CASSMGTGYEKLFF
>-|-|TRBV29-1|TRBJ1-2
TGCAGCGCGGCGGGGAGTAACTATGGCTACACCTTC
CSAAGSNYGYTF
>-|-|TRBV25-1|TRBJ2-5
TGTGCCAGCAGTGAATTTGAAGAGACCCAGTACTTC
CASSEFEETQYF
>-|-|TRBV18|TRBJ1-3
TGTGCCAGCCTCAGATCGGGGAGGTTCGGAAACACCATATATTTT
CASLRSGRFGNTIYF
>TRBD1|-|TRBV27|TRBJ1-2
TGTGCCAGCAGTGAGAACAGGGGCGGCTCGGTGGGCTACACCTTC
CASSENRGGSVGYTF
>-|-|TRBV7-9|TRBJ1-5
TGTGCCAGCAGCTTATCGGGCGCTGGGGCAGGGGTCTTTAATCAGCCCCAGCATTTT
CASSLSGAGAGVFNQPQHF
>-|-|TRBV28|TRBJ1-6
TGTGCCAGCAGTCCGTTGCCGTTGGCCCTCCACTTT
CASSPLPLALHF
>-|-|TRBV27|TRBJ1-2
TGTGCCAGCAGTCCCGCAGGCAGGGGTTTATTCGGCTACACCTTC
CASSPAGRGLFGYTF
>-|-|TRBV6-1|TRBJ1-4
TGTGCCAGCAGTCGGACAGCCCAAAATGAAAAACTGTTTTTT
CASSRTAQNEKLFF
>-|-|TRBV5-4|TRBJ2-2
TGTGCCAGCAGCTCGTTTTCGAGAAGGGACGGGGAGCTGTTTTTT
CASSSFSRRDGELFF
>-|-|TRBV7-9|TRBJ1-6
TGTGCCAGCAGCTTTGCAGGGGTAGGTTCACCCCTCCACTTT
CASSFAGVGSPLHF
>TRBD1|-|TRBV11-3|TRBJ1-3
TGTGCCAGCAGCTCCTCGGACAGGAGTAACACCATATATTTT
CASSSSDRSNTIYF
>-|once|TRBV9|TRBJ2-3
TGTGCCAGCAGCGTAGGAAGAAAGATGGACGCTAGCACAGATACGCAGTATTTT
CASSVGRKMDASTDTQYF
>-|-|TRBV5-1|TRBJ1-4
TGCGCCAGCAGCTTGGGAATGGCCTCGGGGGAAAAACTGTTTTTT
CASSLGMASGEKLFF
>-|-|TRBV28|TRBJ2-1
TGTGCCAGCAGTTTATTACGTGCGGGGTACAATGAGCAGTTCTTC
CASSLLRAGYNEQFF
>-|few|TRBV6-5|TRBJ2-2
TGTGCCAGCAGCCGCGTGGGGTCCGGGGAGCTGTTTTTT
CASSRVGSGELFF
>-|-|TRBV6-1|TRBJ1-2
TGTGCCAGCATGATCCTGAGCCCTAACTATGGCTACACCTTC
CASMILSPNYGYTF
>TRBD2|-|TRBV19|TRBJ2-5
TGTGCCAGTAGTCTTATGGGGGGTAGCGGGGCGGTCCAAGAGACCCAGTACTTC
CASSLMGGSGAVQETQYF
>-|-|TRBV5-4|TRBJ1-2
TGTGCCAGCAGCCCCGTGCCGACTCTCAACTATGGCTACACCTTC
CASSPVPTLNYGYTF
>-|few|TRBV5-1|TRBJ2-2
TGCGCCAGCAGCGAGGGGAACGGATACACCGGGGAGCTGTTTTTT
CASSEGNGYTGELFF
>-|-|TRBV9|TRBJ2-1
TGTGCCAGCAGCGTAGCTGGGCGACGGGGGATCAATGAGCAGTTCTTC
CASSVAGRRGINEQFF
>-|-|TRBV6-5|TRBJ1-3
TGTGCCAGCACTTCACGAAACTCTGGAAACACCATATATTTT
CASTSRNSGNTIYF
>-|-|TRBV4-3|TRBJ1-1
TGCGCCAGCAGCCAAGCCCACGGCACTGAAGCTTTCTTT
CASSQAHGTEAFF
>-|-|TRBV7-8|TRBJ1-5
TGTGCCAGCAGCTTAGCGAATTCCTATCATCAGCCCCAGCATTTT
CASSLANSYHQPQHF
>-|-|TRBV28|TRBJ1-6
TGTGCCAGCAGCATTACGGGATCACCCCTCCACTTT
CASSITGSPLHF
>TRBD2|few|TRBV10-2|TRBJ2-5
TGCGCCAGCAGTGAAGGGCGGGGGGGCCTTGAGACCCAGTACTTC
CASSEGRGGLETQYF
>-|-|TRBV6-5|TRBJ2-5
TGTGCCAGCACCCCCGAAGGGAGGACCCAGTACTTC
CASTPEGRTQYF
>TRBD1|few|TRBV5-5|TRBJ1-4
TGTGCCAGCAGCCCGACTGGGACAGTTAATGAAAAACTGTTTTTT
CASSPTGTVNEKLFF
>-|-|TRBV5-1|TRBJ2-3
TGCGCCAGCAGCTTGAGGGGGGACAGTTCCACAGATACGCAGTATTTT
CASSLRGDSSTDTQYF
>-|-|TRBV7-3|TRBJ2-2
TGTGCCAGCAGCTTAGTACAGGGATCCGGGCTCCCCGGGGAGCTGTTTTTT
CASSLVQGSGLPGELFF
>TRBD1|-|TRBV11-2|TRBJ1-2
TGTGCCAGCAGCTTACAGGGGGTCTATGGCTACACCTTC
CASSLQGVYGYTF
>-|few|TRBV9|TRBJ1-6
TGTGCCAGCAGCGTAGCGGGGGGGGGATCACCCCTCCACTTT
CASSVAGGGSPLHF